This T cell receptor (beta chain) was profiled in a study of control samples from healthy donors and cancer patients. TCRdb keeps only in-frame clones here, not all; method: immunoSEQ multiplex PCR. In the table there are about 120,000 clones, roughly 90% of which are singletons. The sequence derives from a man aged 50-60 years in good health. The sequencing sample was made of blood.

This CDR3 is CASSWGQGNTEAFF. CDR3 in DNA: TGTGCCAGCAGCTGGGGACAGGGGAACACTGAAGCTTTCTTT. The chain uses TRBV7-8 and TRBJ1-1; 9 bases map to TRBD1. This CDR3 contains 14 residues. Per the germline V gene, CDR1 is SGHVS and CDR2 is FQNEAQ. The trim removed 4 bases at V and 1 base at J, leaving 1 base unmatched.